Included here is one T cell receptor (beta chain) sequence, with context. This specimen belongs to a study of control samples from healthy donors and cancer patients. Profiling relied on immunoSEQ multiplex PCR, and the TCRdb table lists in-frame clones only, not all of them. The sample records fewer than 100,000 clones, roughly four fifths being singletons. Germline V gene data show CDR1 as MGHDK and CDR2 as SYGVNS. This CDR3 contains 14 residues. V was trimmed by 1 base and J by 3 bases, leaving 4 bases between them. The specimen sequenced was blood. The V and J genes are TRBV25-1 and TRBJ2-6; D gene ambiguous. The TCR was taken from a man aged 55 to 70 in good health. The CDR3 region is CASSESGGANVLTF. The CDR3 nucleotides are TGTGCCAGCAGTGAATCCGGTGGGGCCAACGTCCTGACTTTC.